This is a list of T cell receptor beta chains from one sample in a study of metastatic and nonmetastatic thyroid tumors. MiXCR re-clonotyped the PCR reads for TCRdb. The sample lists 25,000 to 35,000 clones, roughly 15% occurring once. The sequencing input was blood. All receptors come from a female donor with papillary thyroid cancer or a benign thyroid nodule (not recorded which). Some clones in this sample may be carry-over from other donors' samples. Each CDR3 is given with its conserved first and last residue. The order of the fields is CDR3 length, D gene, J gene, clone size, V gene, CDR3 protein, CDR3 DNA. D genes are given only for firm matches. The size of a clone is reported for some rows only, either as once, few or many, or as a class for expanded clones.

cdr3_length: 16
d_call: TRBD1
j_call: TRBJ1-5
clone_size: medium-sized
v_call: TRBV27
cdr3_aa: CASSPHPGTGDQPQHF
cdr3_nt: TGTGCCAGCAGCCCTCACCCCGGGACAGGCGATCAGCCCCAGCATTTT

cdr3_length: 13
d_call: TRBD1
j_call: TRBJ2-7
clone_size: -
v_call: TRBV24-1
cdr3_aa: CATRGDRGGEQYF
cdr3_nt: TGTGCCACCAGAGGGGACAGGGGTGGCGAGCAGTACTTC

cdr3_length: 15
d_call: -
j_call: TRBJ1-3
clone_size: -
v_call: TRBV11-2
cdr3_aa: CAISSTQISGNTIYF
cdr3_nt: TGCGCCATCAGCTCAACTCAGATCTCTGGAAACACCATATATTTT

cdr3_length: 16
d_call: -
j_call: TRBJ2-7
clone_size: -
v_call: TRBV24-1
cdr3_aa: CATSACSRDNSYEQYF
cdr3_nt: TGTGCCACCAGTGCTTGTTCCCGAGACAATAGCTACGAGCAGTACTTC

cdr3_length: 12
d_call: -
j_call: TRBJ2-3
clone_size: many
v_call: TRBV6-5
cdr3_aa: CASSYSSDTQYF
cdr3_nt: TGTGCCAGCAGTTACTCCTCAGATACGCAGTATTTT

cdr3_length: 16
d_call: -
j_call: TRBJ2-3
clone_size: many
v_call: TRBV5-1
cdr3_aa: CASSLAPRADTDTQYF
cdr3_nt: TGCGCCAGCAGCTTGGCCCCCAGGGCGGACACAGATACGCAGTATTTT

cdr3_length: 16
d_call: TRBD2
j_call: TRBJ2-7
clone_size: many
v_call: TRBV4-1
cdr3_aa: CASSQVPSGRAGEQYF
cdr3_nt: TGCGCCAGCAGCCAAGTCCCCAGCGGGAGGGCGGGCGAGCAGTACTTC

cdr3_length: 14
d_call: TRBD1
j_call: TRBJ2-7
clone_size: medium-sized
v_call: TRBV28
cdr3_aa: CASSLADRGGEQYF
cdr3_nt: TGTGCCAGCAGTTTAGCAGACAGGGGTGGAGAGCAGTACTTC

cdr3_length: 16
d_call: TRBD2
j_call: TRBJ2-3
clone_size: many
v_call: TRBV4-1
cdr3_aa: CASSQGSGGITDTQYF
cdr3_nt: TGCGCCAGCAGCCAAGGGTCGGGGGGGATTACAGATACGCAGTATTTT

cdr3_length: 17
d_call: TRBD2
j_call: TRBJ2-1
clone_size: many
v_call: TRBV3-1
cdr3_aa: CASSFNPGTSGSNEQFF
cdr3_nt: TGTGCCAGCAGCTTTAACCCCGGGACTAGCGGGAGTAATGAGCAGTTCTTC

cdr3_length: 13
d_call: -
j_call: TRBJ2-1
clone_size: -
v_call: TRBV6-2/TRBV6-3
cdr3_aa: CASSYVGSNEQFF
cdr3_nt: TGTGCCAGCAGTTACGTGGGTAGCAATGAGCAGTTCTTC

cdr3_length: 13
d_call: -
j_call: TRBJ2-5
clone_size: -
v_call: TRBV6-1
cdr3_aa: CASMGGYGETQYF
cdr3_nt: TGTGCCAGCATGGGCGGGTATGGAGAGACACAGTACTTC

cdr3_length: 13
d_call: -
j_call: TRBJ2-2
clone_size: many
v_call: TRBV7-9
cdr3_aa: CASSSLRSGELFF
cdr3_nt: TGTGCCAGCAGCTCCCTACGCTCCGGGGAGCTGTTTTTT

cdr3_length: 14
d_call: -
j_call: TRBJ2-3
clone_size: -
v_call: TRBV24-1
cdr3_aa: CATSDRGGTDTQYF
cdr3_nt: TGTGCCACCAGTGATCGAGGAGGTACAGATACGCAGTATTTT

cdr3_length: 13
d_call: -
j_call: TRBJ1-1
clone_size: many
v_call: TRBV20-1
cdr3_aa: CSARRGSGTEAFF
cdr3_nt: TGCAGTGCCAGAAGGGGAAGCGGTACTGAAGCTTTCTTT

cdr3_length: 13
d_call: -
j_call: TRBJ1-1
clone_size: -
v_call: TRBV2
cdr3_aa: CASGRTYDTEAFF
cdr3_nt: TGTGCCAGCGGAAGGACGTATGACACTGAAGCTTTCTTT

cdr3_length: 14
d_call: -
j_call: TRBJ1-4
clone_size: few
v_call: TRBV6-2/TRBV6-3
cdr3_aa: CASSYTRAQVGLFF
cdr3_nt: TGTGCCAGCAGTTACACCAGGGCCCAGGTCGGACTGTTTTTT

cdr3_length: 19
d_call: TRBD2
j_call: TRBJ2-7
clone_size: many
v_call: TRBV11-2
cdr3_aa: CASSLDYTDPAGASYEQYF
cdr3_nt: TGTGCCAGCAGCTTAGATTATACGGATCCAGCGGGGGCCTCCTACGAGCAGTACTTC

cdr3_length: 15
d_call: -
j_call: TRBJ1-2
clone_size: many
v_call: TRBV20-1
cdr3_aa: CSASPSGLFNYGYTF
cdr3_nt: TGCAGTGCTAGCCCCTCCGGACTGTTTAACTATGGCTACACCTTC